These 21 T cell receptor beta chains share one sample of origin, sequenced in a study of blood T cell repertoires in COVID-19. Only in-frame clones appear in the TCRdb table, and some are missing; sequencing was by immunoSEQ multiplex PCR. This table has 150,000 to 200,000 clones, more than 75% appearing once. Sequenced input: peripheral blood. All receptors come from a man aged 65 to 85 with acute or convalescent COVID-19.

J is TRBJ1-1 and V is TRBV18; possibly TRBD1 for D (6 bases). The length of the CDR3 is 16 residues. Per germline, CDR1 KGHSH and CDR2 LQKENI. V dropped 1 base and J dropped 6 bases, with 18 bases sitting between them. The CDR3 DNA is TGTGCCAGCTCACCACGTAGCAGTACGGGGACATCTGAAGCTTTCTTT. Its protein product is CASSPRSSTGTSEAFF.

CDR3 sequence (DNA): TGTGCCAGCAGCTCTAGCGGGGTTAGCTCCTACGAGCAGTACTTC. Protein: CASSSSGVSSYEQYF. The chain has TRBV7-2 and TRBJ2-7, with TRBD2 matching 9 bases. The CDR3 runs 15 residues. V lost 4 bases and J lost 0; bases outside the gene matches: 4. The germline gives CDR1 SGHTA, CDR2 FQGNSA.

This clone turned up a few times. The chain uses TRBV28 and TRBJ1-6; D remains ambiguous. The CDR3 contains 17 residues. Trimming shortened V by 6 bases and J by 0 bases, and 15 bases separated the two germline ends. CDR1 and CDR2 (germline): MDHEN, SYDVKM. The CDR3 DNA follows: TGTGCCAGCAGGCTCTCGACGGGGAGCTCCTATAATTCACCCCTCCACTTT. Its protein is CASRLSTGSSYNSPLHF. The full variable domain, its missing parts supplied by reference TRBV28 and TRBJ1-6, is DVKVTQSSRYLVKRTGEKVFLECVQDMDHENMFWYRQDPGLGLRLIYFSYDVKMKEKGDIPEGYSVSREKKERFSLILESASTNQTSMYLCASRLSTGSSYNSPLHFGNGTRLTVT.

This chain connects TRBV5-4 to TRBJ2-3, with 10 bases aligning to TRBD2. V gave up 0 bases and J gave up 6 bases; unmatched junction bases: 10. Germline lookup yields CDR1 SGHNT and CDR2 YYREEE (reference sequence). The CDR3 spans 17 residues. Here the CDR3 DNA reads TGTGCCAGCAGCTTGGCGACTAGCGGGTCCGCGGGGGATACGCAGTATTTT. It yields the protein CASSLATSGSAGDTQYF.

The chain carries TRBV27 and TRBJ2-3, with D possibly being TRBD1 (6 bases). Germline loops: CDR1 MNHEY, CDR2 SMNVEV (reference sequence). The germline V and J ends were trimmed by 7 bases and 2 bases, with 10 bases remaining between them. This CDR3 has 13 residues. The CDR3 sequence is CASKRGFTDTQYF. For the CDR3, the DNA is TGTGCCAGCAAGAGGGGGTTCACAGATACGCAGTATTTT.

This clone was observed once. The chain is built from TRBV18 and TRBJ1-1; 7 positions agree with TRBD1. V was clipped by 3 bases and J by 2 bases; unmatched bases: 12. Germline V CDR1 and CDR2: KGHSH, LQKENI. The CDR3 has 17 amino acids. CDR3 bases: TGTGCCAGCTCACCCTACCCCGACAGGGTCTACAACACTGAAGCTTTCTTT. Translating gives CASSPYPDRVYNTEAFF.

The genes are TRBV30 and TRBJ1-5; D gene unclear. Germline CDR1 is GTSNPN and CDR2 is SVGIG (reference sequence). This CDR3 has 14 residues. V was trimmed by 0 bases and J by 0 bases, leaving 6 bases between them. The CDR3 DNA reads TGTGCCTGGAGTGTACTTGATAGCAATCAGCCCCAGCATTTT. Translated, it gives CAWSVLDSNQPQHF.

The chain employs TRBV7-8 and TRBJ2-7; 7 nucleotides line up with TRBD1. The germline V gene encodes CDR1 SGHVS and CDR2 FQNEAQ. The CDR3 sequence is 15 residues long. After removal of 3 bases from V and 6 bases from J, the junction contained 11 bases not matched to a gene. CDR3 sequence (DNA): TGTGCCAGCAGCTTCCAGGGGGTGGCCCGGGGCGAGCAGTACTTC. Translation gives CASSFQGVARGEQYF.

As for this clone: One end of the junction varies from germline; a read error may be responsible. The chain recombines TRBV5-1 with TRBJ2-2; D is possibly TRBD2 (6 bases). CDR3 length: 12 amino acids. The germline V gene encodes CDR1 SGHRS and CDR2 YFSETQ. As DNA, the CDR3 is TGCGCCAGCAGCTTCCCCCAAGGGGAGCGGGTTTTT. Its translation is CASSFPQGERVF.

The chain links TRBV24-1 to TRBJ1-1; perhaps TRBD1 as D (5 bases). CDR3 length: 18 amino acids. CDR1 and CDR2 (germline): KGHDR, SFDVKD. The germline V and J ends were trimmed by 1 base and 3 bases, with 20 bases remaining between them. CDR3 protein: CATSDFLRGGTSDTEAFF. In DNA, the CDR3 is TGTGCCACCAGTGATTTTCTACGTGGGGGGACGTCGGACACTGAAGCTTTCTTT.

The rearrangement joins TRBV3-1 (or the pseudogene TRBV3-2) to TRBJ1-6; D is ambiguous. CDR1 is LGHDT and CDR2 is YNNKEL in the germline V gene (reference sequence). The CDR3 length is 14 residues. V shed 1 base and J shed 10 bases, with 11 bases lying between them. The chain's CDR3 is CASSQVGGGSPLHF. CDR3 coding DNA: TGTGCCAGCAGCCAAGTAGGAGGCGGGTCACCCCTCCACTTT.

DNA of the CDR3: TGTGCCAGCAGCTTTTTCCGGGGGGCCTATATCTACAATGAGCAGTTCTTC. Protein: CASSFFRGAYIYNEQFF. V and J are TRBV13 and TRBJ2-1, with D perhaps matching TRBD2 (7 bases). Trimming took off 3 bases at V and 3 bases at J, with 18 bases between the two ends. Germline V gene data show CDR1 as PRHDT and CDR2 as FYEKMQ (reference sequence). The CDR3 is 17 residues long.

The chain employs TRBV4-2 and TRBJ2-3; D might be TRBD2 (7 bases). With 5 bases removed from V and 4 bases from J, the gap between germline ends came to 16 bases. This CDR3 is 15 amino acids long. Germline CDR1 LGHNA, CDR2 YNFKEQ. The CDR3 sequence is CASSVRGGGADTQYF. CDR3 in DNA: TGTGCCAGCAGCGTGAGGGGAGGGGGTGCAGATACGCAGTATTTT.

The genes are TRBV5-4 and TRBJ2-1; D not certain. Germline CDR1 is SGHNT and CDR2 is YYREEE (reference sequence). V was pared by 0 bases and J by 6 bases, with 4 bases between. The CDR3 loop spans 12 amino acids. As DNA, the CDR3 is TGTGCCAGCAGCTTGGGAGGCAATGAGCAGTTCTTC. Translated: CASSLGGNEQFF.

The rearrangement joins TRBV11-3 to TRBJ2-1; TRBD2 is a possible D gene (5 bases). This CDR3 spans 13 amino acids. Trimming took 3 bases from V and 4 from J, leaving 7 bases between them. Germline V gene data show CDR1 as SGHNT and CDR2 as YENEEA. The CDR3 DNA is TGTGCCAGCAGCTTGGGAGTGTACAATGAGCAGTTCTTC. Its protein is CASSLGVYNEQFF.

The chain recombines TRBV18 with TRBJ1-5, with TRBD1 as a possible D gene (6 bases). V shed 6 bases and J shed 0 bases, with 15 bases lying between them. The CDR3 contains 16 residues. Germline V lookup: CDR1 KGHSH, CDR2 LQKENI. The CDR3 DNA is TGTGCCAGCTCCCAAAATTGGGACACTAGCAATCAGCCCCAGCATTTT. Translating it yields CASSQNWDTSNQPQHF.

The chain employs TRBV5-1 and TRBJ2-1; D possibly corresponds to TRBD2 (6 bases). This CDR3 contains 15 residues. Trimming took 2 bases from V and 4 from J, leaving 13 bases between them. Germline V gives CDR1 SGHRS, CDR2 YFSETQ. CDR3 coding DNA: TGCGCCAGCAGCTTTGGTGGCGGGGCATACAATGAGCAGTTCTTC. Its protein is CASSFGGGAYNEQFF.

The rearrangement links TRBV11-2 to TRBJ1-4; the D gene is possibly TRBD1 (6 bases). This CDR3 is 14 amino acids long. Trimming took 5 bases from V and 3 from J, leaving 10 bases between them. Germline CDR1 SGHAT, CDR2 FQNNGV. The CDR3 DNA reads as TGTGCCAGCAGCCCGGACAGTTCTAATGAAAAACTGTTTTTT. This encodes CASSPDSSNEKLFF.

This sequence joins TRBV12-3 or TRBV12-4 and TRBJ2-7; maybe TRBD2 (6 bases). The CDR3 is 13 residues long. V lost 0 bases to trimming and J lost 7 bases, with 10 bases between them. In DNA, the CDR3 is TGTGCCAGCAGTTTAGCCGCGGGGTGGGAGCAGTACTTC. This sequence encodes CASSLAAGWEQYF.

The rearrangement joins TRBV11-3 to TRBJ1-1; 8 bases match TRBD1. Unmatched junction bases numbered 3, after V lost 5 bases and J lost 1 base. Germline V gives CDR1 SGHNT, CDR2 YENEEA. This CDR3 is built from 14 residues. The DNA for the CDR3 is TGTGCCAGCAGCAGCAGGGGGCAGAACACTGAAGCTTTCTTT. As protein: CASSSRGQNTEAFF.

The chain carries TRBV5-1 and TRBJ1-2; D is unresolved. The CDR3 runs to 15 residues. The germline V gene has CDR1 SGHRS and CDR2 YFSETQ. Deletions cut 1 base from V and 8 bases from J, with 18 bases between. The CDR3 bases are TGCGCCAGCAGCTTGTCGGGAGACGGGGTCGGGGGCTACACCTTC. It codes for CASSLSGDGVGGYTF.